Below are 20 T cell receptor beta chains sequenced from a single sample in a study of blood T cell repertoires in COVID-19. Sequencing used immunoSEQ multiplex PCR; TCRdb keeps in-frame clones, though not all of them. The sample gives around 68,000 clones, about nine tenths of which show up once; 6.5% to 8% is in the top ten. The specimen sequenced was peripheral blood. The receptors here all came from a man aged 45-65 years with active COVID-19.

V and J are TRBV12-3 or TRBV12-4 and TRBJ2-5; 7 bases line up with TRBD1. The CDR3 sequence is 13 residues long. V shed 8 bases and J 5 bases; nucleotides not matched to a gene: 8. In nucleotides, the CDR3 is TGTGCCAGCGGAAACAGGGGCCGGGAGACCCAGTACTTC. Encoded protein: CASGNRGRETQYF.

The V gene is TRBV3-1 (or the pseudogene TRBV3-2), the J gene TRBJ2-5, with D perhaps TRBD1 (6 bases). Germline CDR1 and CDR2: LGHDT and YNNKEL (reference sequence). The CDR3 is 14 residues long. Trimming took 2 bases from V and 2 from J, leaving 9 bases between them. The CDR3, as DNA: TGTGCCAGCAGCCAACCAGGGACACAAGAGACCCAGTACTTC. Translation gives CASSQPGTQETQYF.

The chain carries TRBV5-1 and TRBJ2-6, with D unclear. Germline V lookup: CDR1 SGHRS, CDR2 YFSETQ. Trimming removed 4 bases at V and 8 bases at J, with 7 bases between. CDR3 length equals 12 residues. The CDR3 sequence is CASSPGSNVLTF. The CDR3 bases are TGCGCCAGCAGCCCCGGGTCCAACGTCCTGACTTTC.

This clone was observed once. The chain employs TRBV19 and TRBJ1-2, with D perhaps matching TRBD1 (5 bases). CDR3 size: 16 residues. Trimming took off 4 bases at V and 0 bases at J, with 15 bases between the two ends. Germline V gene sequence: CDR1 LNHDA, CDR2 SQIVND (reference sequence). This CDR3 is CASSRGHSSTNYGYTF. The DNA for the CDR3 is TGTGCCAGTAGTAGAGGACACTCCTCCACTAACTATGGCTACACCTTC.

This clone was counted between two and nine times. The gene calls are TRBV6-5 and TRBJ2-6; TRBD2 might be the D (6 bases). V was shortened by 2 bases and J by 1 base, with 6 bases between the two germline ends. CDR1 MNHEY and CDR2 SVGAGI come from the germline V gene. The CDR3 is 15 residues long. The CDR3 sequence: CASSYGGSGANVLTF. CDR3 bases: TGTGCCAGCAGTTACGGAGGGTCTGGGGCCAACGTCCTGACTTTC.

This clone has just a few counts. This sequence joins TRBV11-2 and TRBJ2-3; weak D call: TRBD2 (5 bases). The CDR3 consists of 15 residues. V lost 3 bases and J lost 1, with 11 bases in between. Looked up from germline, CDR1 is SGHAT and CDR2 is FQNNGV. The CDR3 DNA is TGTGCCAGCAGCTTGGCGGGTTTCGGCACAGATACGCAGTATTTT. It yields the protein CASSLAGFGTDTQYF.

The gene calls are TRBV25-1 and TRBJ1-5, with D maybe TRBD1 (5 bases). Per the germline V gene, CDR1 is MGHDK and CDR2 is SYGVNS. The V and J ends lost 4 bases and 1 base respectively, with 8 bases between them. This CDR3 spans 14 amino acids. The chain's CDR3 is CASSVRGSNQPQHF. The CDR3, as DNA: TGTGCCAGCAGTGTCCGGGGGAGCAATCAGCCCCAGCATTTT.

V is TRBV7-3 and J is TRBJ2-2; TRBD1 matches 10 bases. Losses at the gene ends were 6 bases for V and 3 bases for J; bases not matched to a gene: 7. This CDR3 comprises 16 residues. Germline V lookup: CDR1 SGHTA, CDR2 FQGTGA. The CDR3 is CASRTGGAGDTGELFF. The CDR3 nucleotides read TGTGCCAGCAGGACAGGGGGCGCGGGGGACACCGGGGAGCTGTTTTTT.

The rearrangement joins TRBV7-2 to TRBJ1-4; 9 nucleotides match TRBD1. Trimming at V came to 5 bases and at J to 4 bases, leaving 8 bases not matched to a gene. Germline-derived CDR1 and CDR2 are SGHTA and FQGNSA. There are 16 residues in the CDR3. CDR3 DNA: TGTGCCAGCAGCACGTACAGGGGGCAGGTTAATGAAAAACTGTTTTTT. Amino acid sequence: CASSTYRGQVNEKLFF.

The rearrangement links TRBV5-6 to TRBJ1-1, with 10 bases aligning to TRBD1. Germline loops: CDR1 SGHDT, CDR2 YYEEEE. CDR3 length: 14 amino acids. The trim removed 3 bases at V and 11 bases at J, leaving 10 bases unmatched. The DNA of the CDR3 is TGTGCCAGCAGCTCTGGGACAGGGGTTACGGTTGCTTTCTTT. Protein: CASSSGTGVTVAFF.

The chain recombines TRBV4-1 with TRBJ2-1; 14 bases map to TRBD2. Germline-derived CDR1 and CDR2 are MGHRA and YSYEKL. The CDR3 runs to 20 residues. Trimming cost V 3 bases and J 0 bases; bases outside gene matches: 10. The CDR3 nucleotides read TGCGCCAGCAGCCATCCCGGGACTAGCGGGGGTGCTAGCTCCTACAATGAGCAGTTCTTC. Protein product: CASSHPGTSGGASSYNEQFF.

CDR3 residues: CASKIQDSHNSPLHF. The CDR3 bases are TGTGCCAGTAAGATCCAGGACAGCCATAATTCACCCCTCCACTTT. This chain connects TRBV19 to TRBJ1-6, with D maybe TRBD1 (6 bases). Trimming removed 7 bases at V and 5 bases at J, with 15 bases between. In germline, CDR1 is LNHDA, CDR2 SQIVND (reference sequence). The CDR3 contains 15 residues.

The chain uses TRBV5-1 and TRBJ2-5, with TRBD1 as a possible D gene (6 bases). Trimming pared 6 bases from V and 1 base from J, leaving 22 bases between. CDR3 length: 17 residues. Germline values: CDR1 SGHRS, CDR2 YFSETQ. The CDR3: CASMGAQWWGGQETQYF. The CDR3 coding sequence is TGCGCCAGCATGGGGGCCCAGTGGTGGGGTGGCCAAGAGACCCAGTACTTC.

In this sample, this clone turned up once. This chain links TRBV13 with TRBJ1-2; D unresolved. The CDR3 loop spans 15 amino acids. The V gene lost 1 base and the J gene lost 2 bases, with 11 bases spanning the gap. Per germline, CDR1 PRHDT and CDR2 FYEKMQ (reference sequence). DNA of the CDR3: TGTGCCAGCAGCTTAGAGTCGCGGATCAACTATGGCTACACCTTC. Protein sequence: CASSLESRINYGYTF.

This chain links TRBV7-9 with TRBJ1-1; D is perhaps TRBD1 (5 bases). The CDR3 length is 15 residues. Germline CDR1 and CDR2: SEHNR and FQNEAQ (reference sequence). V was cut by 3 bases and J by 8 bases, with 19 bases left in between. CDR3 nucleotide sequence: TGTGCCAGCAGCTTGGGCCATCGGGACTCTGGCGAAGCTTTCTTT. Its protein product is CASSLGHRDSGEAFF.

In this sample, this clone turned up once. This sequence joins TRBV9 and TRBJ2-2; 10 bases fit TRBD2. Unmatched junction bases numbered 7, after V lost 0 bases and J lost 2 bases. The CDR3 is made up of 18 amino acids. Per the germline V gene, CDR1 is SGDLS and CDR2 is YYNGEE. CDR3 coding DNA: TGTGCCAGCAGCGTAGCTGAGGCTAGCGGGAGTAACACCGGGGAGCTGTTTTTT. Protein sequence: CASSVAEASGSNTGELFF.

The chain carries TRBV5-1 and TRBJ1-1; 7 bases align to TRBD1. Germline assignment: CDR1 SGHRS and CDR2 YFSETQ. Trimming removed 4 bases from V and 0 bases from J; junction bases left unmatched: 6. The CDR3 runs to 15 residues. The chain's CDR3 is CASSQRDSLNTEAFF. The CDR3 region has the DNA TGCGCCAGCAGCCAACGGGACAGCTTGAACACTGAAGCTTTCTTT.

This chain links TRBV7-2 with TRBJ2-3, with a weak D call TRBD2 (5 bases). The CDR3 is made up of 14 amino acids. Trimming shortened V by 5 bases and J by 5 bases, and 14 bases separated the two germline ends. The V gene's germline CDR1 is SGHTA and CDR2 FQGNSA. The CDR3: CASSASRSLDTQYF. The CDR3 nucleotides are TGTGCCAGCAGCGCTAGCCGCTCCTTAGATACGCAGTATTTT.

This clone was counted between two and nine times. The chain combines TRBV5-8 with TRBJ1-5; 7 positions match TRBD1. The length of the CDR3 is 17 residues. The junction had 10 bases not matched to a gene; V was cut back by 4 bases and J by 0 bases. The germline V gene has CDR1 SGHTS and CDR2 YDEGEE. CDR3 nucleotide sequence: TGTGCCAGCAGCGAAGGGACAGATTTCCTTAGCAATCAGCCCCAGCATTTT. It yields the protein CASSEGTDFLSNQPQHF.

J is TRBJ1-6 and V is TRBV6-1; 9 nucleotides match TRBD1. Germline V CDR1 and CDR2: MNHNS, SASEGT. There are 13 residues in the CDR3. J gave up 11 bases and V 3 bases, and 2 bases lay outside the gene matches. This CDR3 reads CASSDRQGAPLHF. The CDR3 DNA reads as TGTGCCAGCAGTGACCGACAGGGGGCACCCCTCCACTTT.